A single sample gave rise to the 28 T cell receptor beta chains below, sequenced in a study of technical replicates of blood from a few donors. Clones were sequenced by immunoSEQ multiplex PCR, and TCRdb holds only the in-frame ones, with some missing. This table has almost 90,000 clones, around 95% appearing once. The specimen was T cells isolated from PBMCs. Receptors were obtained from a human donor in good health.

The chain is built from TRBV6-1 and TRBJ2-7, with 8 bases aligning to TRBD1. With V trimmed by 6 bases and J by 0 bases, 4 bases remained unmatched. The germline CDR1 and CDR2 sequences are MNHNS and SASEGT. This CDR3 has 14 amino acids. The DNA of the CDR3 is TGTGCCAGCAGGGACAGGGTTAGCTCCTACGAGCAGTACTTC. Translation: CASRDRVSSYEQYF.

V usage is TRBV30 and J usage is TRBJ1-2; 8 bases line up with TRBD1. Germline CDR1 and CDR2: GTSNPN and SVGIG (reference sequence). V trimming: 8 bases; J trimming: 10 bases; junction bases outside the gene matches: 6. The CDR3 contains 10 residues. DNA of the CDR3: TGTGCCCGACAGGGGCCGTTCTACACCTTC. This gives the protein CARQGPFYTF.

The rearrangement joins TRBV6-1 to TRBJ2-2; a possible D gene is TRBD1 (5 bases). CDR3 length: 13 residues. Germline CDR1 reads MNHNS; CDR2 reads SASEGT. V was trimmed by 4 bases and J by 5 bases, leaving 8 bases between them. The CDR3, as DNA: TGTGCCAGCAGTGGTCAGGGTACCGGGGAGCTGTTTTTT. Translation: CASSGQGTGELFF.

The chain's CDR3 is CASREPGQGFSGANVLTF. CDR3 in DNA: TGTGCCAGCAGGGAACCGGGACAGGGGTTCTCTGGGGCCAACGTCCTGACTTTC. The chain joins TRBV11-2 to TRBJ2-6, with TRBD1 identical over 10 bases. V was clipped by 6 bases and J by 0 bases; unmatched bases: 8. The CDR3 runs to 18 residues. CDR1 is SGHAT and CDR2 is FQNNGV in the germline V gene.

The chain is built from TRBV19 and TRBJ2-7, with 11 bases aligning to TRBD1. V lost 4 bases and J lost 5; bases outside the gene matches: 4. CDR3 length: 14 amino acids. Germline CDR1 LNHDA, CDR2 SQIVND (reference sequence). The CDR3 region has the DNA TGTGCCAGTAGTAGGGACAGGGGGATCAACGAGCAGTACTTC. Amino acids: CASSRDRGINEQYF.

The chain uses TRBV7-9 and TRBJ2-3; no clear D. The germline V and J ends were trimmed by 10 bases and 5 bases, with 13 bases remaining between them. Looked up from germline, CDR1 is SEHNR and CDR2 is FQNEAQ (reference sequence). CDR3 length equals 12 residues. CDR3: CATTPTGDTQYF. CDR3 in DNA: TGTGCCACCACCCCGACGGGAGATACGCAGTATTTT.

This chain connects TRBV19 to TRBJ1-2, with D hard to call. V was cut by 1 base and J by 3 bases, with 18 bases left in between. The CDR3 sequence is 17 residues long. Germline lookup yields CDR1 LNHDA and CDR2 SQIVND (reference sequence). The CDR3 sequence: CASSIVGNRLPDYGYTF. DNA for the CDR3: TGTGCCAGTAGTATAGTAGGCAACCGACTGCCCGACTATGGCTACACCTTC.

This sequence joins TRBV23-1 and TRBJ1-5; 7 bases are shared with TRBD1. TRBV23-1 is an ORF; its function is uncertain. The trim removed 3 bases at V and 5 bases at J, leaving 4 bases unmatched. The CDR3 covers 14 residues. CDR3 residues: CASSHLTGDQPQHF. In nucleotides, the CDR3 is TGCGCCAGCAGTCACCTTACAGGGGATCAGCCCCAGCATTTT.

CDR3 sequence (DNA): TGCGCCAGCAGCCAAGCACAGGGTTCGGATCAGCCCCAGCATTTT. It translates to CASSQAQGSDQPQHF. The rearrangement uses TRBV4-1 and TRBJ1-5; weak D call: TRBD1 (6 bases). CDR3 length equals 15 residues. CDR1 is MGHRA and CDR2 is YSYEKL in the germline V gene. Trimming took off 1 base at V and 5 bases at J, with 12 bases between the two ends.

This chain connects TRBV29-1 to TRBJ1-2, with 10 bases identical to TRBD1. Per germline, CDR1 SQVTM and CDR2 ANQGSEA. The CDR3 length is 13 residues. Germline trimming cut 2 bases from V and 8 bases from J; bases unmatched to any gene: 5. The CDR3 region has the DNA TGCAGCGTTGAATCCGGGACAGGGGAGGGCTACACCTTC. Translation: CSVESGTGEGYTF. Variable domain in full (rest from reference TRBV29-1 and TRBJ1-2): SAVISQKPSRDICQRGTSLTIQCQVDSQVTMMFWYRQQPGQSLTLIATANQGSEATYESGFVIDKFPISRPNLTFSTLTVSNMSPEDSSIYLCSVESGTGEGYTFGSGTRLTVV.

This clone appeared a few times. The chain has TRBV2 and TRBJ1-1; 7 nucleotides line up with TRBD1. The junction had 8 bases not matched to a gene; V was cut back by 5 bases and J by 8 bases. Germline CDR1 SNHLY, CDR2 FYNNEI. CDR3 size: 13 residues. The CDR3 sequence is CASSQGTVKEAFF. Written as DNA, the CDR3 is TGTGCCAGCAGTCAAGGGACAGTAAAAGAAGCTTTCTTT.

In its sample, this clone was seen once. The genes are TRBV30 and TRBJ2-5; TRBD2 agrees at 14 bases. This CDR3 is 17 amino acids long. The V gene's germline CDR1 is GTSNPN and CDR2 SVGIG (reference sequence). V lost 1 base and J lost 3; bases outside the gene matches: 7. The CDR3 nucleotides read TGTGCCTGGAGTGAAGGGACTAGCGGGGGAGGGAAAGAGACCCAGTACTTC. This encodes CAWSEGTSGGGKETQYF.

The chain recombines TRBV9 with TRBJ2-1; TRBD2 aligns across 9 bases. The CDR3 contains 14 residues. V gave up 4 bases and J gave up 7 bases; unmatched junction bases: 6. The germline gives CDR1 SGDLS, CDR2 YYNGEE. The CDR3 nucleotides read TGTGCCAGCAGCTCCGCGGGGGGGCGAAATGAGCAGTTCTTC. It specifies CASSSAGGRNEQFF.

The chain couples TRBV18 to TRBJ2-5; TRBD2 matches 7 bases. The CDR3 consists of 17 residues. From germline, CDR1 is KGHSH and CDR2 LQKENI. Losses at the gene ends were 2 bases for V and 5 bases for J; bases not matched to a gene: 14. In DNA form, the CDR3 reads TGTGCCAGCTCACCAACGGTCGGCGGGAGCGATGGGGAGACCCAGTACTTC. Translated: CASSPTVGGSDGETQYF.

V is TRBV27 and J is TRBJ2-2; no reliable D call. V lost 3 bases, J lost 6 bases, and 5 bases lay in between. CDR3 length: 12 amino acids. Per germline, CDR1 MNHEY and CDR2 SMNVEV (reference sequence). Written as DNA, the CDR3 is TGTGCCAGCAGTTTGTTATCCGGGGAGCTGTTTTTT. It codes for CASSLLSGELFF.

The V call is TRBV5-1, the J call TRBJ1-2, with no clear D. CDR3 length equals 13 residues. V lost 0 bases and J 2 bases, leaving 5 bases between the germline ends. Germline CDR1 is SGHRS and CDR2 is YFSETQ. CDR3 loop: CASSLAQNYGYTF. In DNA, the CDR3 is TGCGCCAGCAGCTTGGCACAGAACTATGGCTACACCTTC.

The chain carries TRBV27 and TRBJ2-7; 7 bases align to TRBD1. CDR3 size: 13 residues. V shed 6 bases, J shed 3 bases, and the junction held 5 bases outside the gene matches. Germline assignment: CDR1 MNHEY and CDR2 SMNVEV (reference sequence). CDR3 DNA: TGTGCCAGCAGCCCGGGACAGCTCTACGAGCAGTACTTC. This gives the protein CASSPGQLYEQYF.

DNA of the CDR3: TGTGCCAGCAGTTCCCCTCAGATCACAGGGGTTCCTCAGCCCCAGCATTTT. It specifies CASSSPQITGVPQPQHF. V is TRBV28 and J is TRBJ1-5; 7 bases match TRBD1. Unmatched junction bases numbered 15, after V lost 4 bases and J lost 6 bases. The CDR3 spans 17 residues. CDR1 is MDHEN and CDR2 is SYDVKM in the germline V gene.

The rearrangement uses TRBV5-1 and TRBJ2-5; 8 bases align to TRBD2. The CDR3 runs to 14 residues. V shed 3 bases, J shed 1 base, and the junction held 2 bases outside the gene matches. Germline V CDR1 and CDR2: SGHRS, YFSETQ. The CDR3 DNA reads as TGCGCCAGCAGCTCTACTAGCGGCCAAGAGACCCAGTACTTC. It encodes CASSSTSGQETQYF.

CDR3 DNA sequence: TGTGCCAGCAGCGCCGGGACAGGGGTTTCGGATACGCAGTATTTT. Its protein is CASSAGTGVSDTQYF. The chain is built from TRBV9 and TRBJ2-3; 10 bases are a match to TRBD1. Germline V lookup: CDR1 SGDLS, CDR2 YYNGEE. V shed 3 bases and J 6 bases; nucleotides not matched to a gene: 7. The CDR3 consists of 15 residues.

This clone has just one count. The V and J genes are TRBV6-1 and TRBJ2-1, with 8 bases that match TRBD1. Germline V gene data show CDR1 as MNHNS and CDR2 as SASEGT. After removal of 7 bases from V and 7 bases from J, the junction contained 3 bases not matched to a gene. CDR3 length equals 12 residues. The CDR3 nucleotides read TGTGCCAGCACCCGGGACAGGAATGAGCAGTTCTTC. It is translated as CASTRDRNEQFF.

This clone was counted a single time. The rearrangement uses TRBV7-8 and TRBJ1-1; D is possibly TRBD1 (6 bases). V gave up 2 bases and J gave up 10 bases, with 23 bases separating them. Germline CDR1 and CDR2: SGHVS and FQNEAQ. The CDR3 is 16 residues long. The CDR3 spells CASSLLWRTEVRGAFF. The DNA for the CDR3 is TGTGCCAGCAGCTTACTATGGAGGACAGAGGTTCGAGGAGCTTTCTTT.

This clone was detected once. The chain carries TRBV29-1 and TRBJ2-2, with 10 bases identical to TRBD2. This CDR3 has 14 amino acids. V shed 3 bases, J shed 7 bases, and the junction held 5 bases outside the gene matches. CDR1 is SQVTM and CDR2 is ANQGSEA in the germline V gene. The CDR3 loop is CSVDSGGMGGELFF. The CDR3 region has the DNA TGCAGCGTTGATAGCGGGGGGATGGGCGGGGAGCTGTTTTTT.

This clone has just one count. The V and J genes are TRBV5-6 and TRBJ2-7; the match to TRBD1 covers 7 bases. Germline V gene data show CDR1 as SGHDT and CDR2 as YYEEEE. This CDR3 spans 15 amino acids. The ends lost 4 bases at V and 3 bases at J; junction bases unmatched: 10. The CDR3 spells CASSPQDRPYYEQYF. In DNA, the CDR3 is TGTGCCAGCAGCCCCCAGGACAGGCCCTACTACGAGCAGTACTTC.

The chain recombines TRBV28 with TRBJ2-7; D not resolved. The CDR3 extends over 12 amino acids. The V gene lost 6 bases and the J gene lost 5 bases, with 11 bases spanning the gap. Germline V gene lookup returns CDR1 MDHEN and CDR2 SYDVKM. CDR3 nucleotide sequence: TGTGCCAGCAGCCTGAGGTGGGACGAGCAGTACTTC. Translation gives CASSLRWDEQYF. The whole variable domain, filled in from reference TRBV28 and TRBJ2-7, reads DVKVTQSSRYLVKRTGEKVFLECVQDMDHENMFWYRQDPGLGLRLIYFSYDVKMKEKGDIPEGYSVSREKKERFSLILESASTNQTSMYLCASSLRWDEQYFGPGTRLTVT.

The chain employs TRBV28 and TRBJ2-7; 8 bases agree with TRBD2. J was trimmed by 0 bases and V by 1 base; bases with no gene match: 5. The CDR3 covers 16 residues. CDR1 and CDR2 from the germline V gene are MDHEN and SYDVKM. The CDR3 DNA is TGTGCCAGCAGTTTATACTTAGCGGGGAGCTCCTACGAGCAGTACTTC. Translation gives CASSLYLAGSSYEQYF.

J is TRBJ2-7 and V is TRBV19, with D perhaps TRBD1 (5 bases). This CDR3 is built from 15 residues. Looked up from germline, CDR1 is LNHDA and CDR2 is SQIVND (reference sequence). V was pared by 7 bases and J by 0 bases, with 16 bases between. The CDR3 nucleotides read TGTGCCAGTACCCTGCTATGGGGCAGCTCCTACGAGCAGTACTTC. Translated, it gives CASTLLWGSSYEQYF.

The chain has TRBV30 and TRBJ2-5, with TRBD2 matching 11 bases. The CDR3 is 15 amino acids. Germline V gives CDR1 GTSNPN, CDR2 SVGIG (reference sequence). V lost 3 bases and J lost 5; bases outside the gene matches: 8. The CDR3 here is CAWREVTSGDETQYF. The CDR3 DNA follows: TGTGCCTGGAGAGAGGTGACTAGCGGGGACGAGACCCAGTACTTC.